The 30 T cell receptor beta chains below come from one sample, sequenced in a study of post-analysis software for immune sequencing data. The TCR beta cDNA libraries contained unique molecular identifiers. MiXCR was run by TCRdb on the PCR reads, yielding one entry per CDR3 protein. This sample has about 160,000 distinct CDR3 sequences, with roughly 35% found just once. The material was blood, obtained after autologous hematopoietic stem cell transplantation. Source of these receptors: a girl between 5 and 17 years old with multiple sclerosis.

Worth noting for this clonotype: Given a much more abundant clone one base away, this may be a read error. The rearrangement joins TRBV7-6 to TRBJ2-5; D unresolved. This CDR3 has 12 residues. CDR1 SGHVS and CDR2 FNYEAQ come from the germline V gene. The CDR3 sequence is CVSSEHQETQYF. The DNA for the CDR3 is TGTGTCAGCAGCGAACACCAAGAGACCCAGTACTTC.

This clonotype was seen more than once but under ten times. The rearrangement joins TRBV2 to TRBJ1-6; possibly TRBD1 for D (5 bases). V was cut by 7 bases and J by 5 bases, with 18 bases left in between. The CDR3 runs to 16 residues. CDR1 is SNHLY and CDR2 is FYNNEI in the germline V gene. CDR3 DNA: TGTGCCAGCATGGCCTGGGGGTTCGAAGATAATTCACCCCTCCACTTT. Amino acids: CASMAWGFEDNSPLHF.

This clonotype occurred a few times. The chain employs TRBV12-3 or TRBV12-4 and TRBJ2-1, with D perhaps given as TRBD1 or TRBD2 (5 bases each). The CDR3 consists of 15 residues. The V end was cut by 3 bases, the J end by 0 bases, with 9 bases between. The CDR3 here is CASSFGGVSYNEQFF. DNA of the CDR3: TGTGCCAGCAGTTTTGGGGGAGTCTCCTACAATGAGCAGTTCTTC.

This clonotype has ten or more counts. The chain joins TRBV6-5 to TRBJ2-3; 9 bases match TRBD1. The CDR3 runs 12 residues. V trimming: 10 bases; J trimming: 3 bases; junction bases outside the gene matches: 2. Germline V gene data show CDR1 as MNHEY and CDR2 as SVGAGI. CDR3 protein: CAIGQGTDTQYF. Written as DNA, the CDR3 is TGTGCCATCGGACAGGGGACAGATACGCAGTATTTT.

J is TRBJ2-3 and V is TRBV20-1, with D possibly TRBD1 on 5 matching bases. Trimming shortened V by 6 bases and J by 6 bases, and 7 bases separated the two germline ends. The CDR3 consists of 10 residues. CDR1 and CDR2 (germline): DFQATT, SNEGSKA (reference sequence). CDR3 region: CSAGRDTQYF. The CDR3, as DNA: TGCAGTGCGGGGCGGGATACGCAGTATTTT.

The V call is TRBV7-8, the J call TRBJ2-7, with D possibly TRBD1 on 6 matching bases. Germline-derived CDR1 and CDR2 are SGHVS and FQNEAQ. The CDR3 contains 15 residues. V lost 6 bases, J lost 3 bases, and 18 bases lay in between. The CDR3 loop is CASSPAWGPFYEQYF. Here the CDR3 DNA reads TGTGCCAGCAGTCCGGCATGGGGGCCCTTCTACGAGCAGTACTTC. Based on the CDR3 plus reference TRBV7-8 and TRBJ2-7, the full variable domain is GAGVSQSPRYKVAKRGQDVALRCDPISGHVSLFWYQQALGQGPEFLTYFQNEAQLDKSGLPSDRFFAERPEGSVSTLKIQRTQQEDSAVYLCASSPAWGPFYEQYFGPGTRLTVT.

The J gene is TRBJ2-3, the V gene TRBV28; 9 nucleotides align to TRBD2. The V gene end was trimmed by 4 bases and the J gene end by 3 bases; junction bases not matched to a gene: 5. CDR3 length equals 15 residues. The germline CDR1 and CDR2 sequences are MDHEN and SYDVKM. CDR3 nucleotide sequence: TGTGCCAGCAGTTGGGAAGCGGGAGGAACAGATACGCAGTATTTT. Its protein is CASSWEAGGTDTQYF.

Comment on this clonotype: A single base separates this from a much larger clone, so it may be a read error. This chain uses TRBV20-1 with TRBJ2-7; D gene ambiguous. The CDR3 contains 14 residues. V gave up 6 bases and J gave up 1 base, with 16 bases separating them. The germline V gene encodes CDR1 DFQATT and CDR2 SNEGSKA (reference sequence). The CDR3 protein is CSADTVIGSYEQYF. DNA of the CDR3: TGCAGTGCCGACACAGTTATTGGGTCCTACGAGCAGTACTTC.

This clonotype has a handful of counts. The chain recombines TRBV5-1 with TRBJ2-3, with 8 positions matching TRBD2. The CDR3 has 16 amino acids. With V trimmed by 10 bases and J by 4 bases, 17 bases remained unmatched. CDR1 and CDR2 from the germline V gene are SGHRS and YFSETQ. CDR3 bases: TGCGCCTCCTCTACCCCTCAAGCGGGAGTGTCAGATACGCAGTATTTT. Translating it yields CASSTPQAGVSDTQYF.

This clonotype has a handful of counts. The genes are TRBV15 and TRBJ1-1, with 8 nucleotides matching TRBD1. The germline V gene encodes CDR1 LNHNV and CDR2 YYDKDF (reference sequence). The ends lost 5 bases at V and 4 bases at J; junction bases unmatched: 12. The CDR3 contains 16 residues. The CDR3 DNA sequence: TGTGCCACCAGCCCGGACAGGGTTGCCGGCCTCACTGAAGCTTTCTTT. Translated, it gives CATSPDRVAGLTEAFF.

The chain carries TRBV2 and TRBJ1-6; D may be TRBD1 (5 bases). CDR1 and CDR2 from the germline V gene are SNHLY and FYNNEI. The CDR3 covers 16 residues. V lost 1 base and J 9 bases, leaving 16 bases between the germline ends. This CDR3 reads CASSEEWARGSSPLHF. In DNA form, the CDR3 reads TGTGCCAGCAGTGAAGAGTGGGCAAGGGGCAGTTCACCCCTCCACTTT.

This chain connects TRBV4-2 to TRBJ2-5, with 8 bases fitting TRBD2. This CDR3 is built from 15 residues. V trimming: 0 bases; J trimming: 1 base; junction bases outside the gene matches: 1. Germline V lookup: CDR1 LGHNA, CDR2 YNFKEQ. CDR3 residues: CASSQDRGGQETQYF. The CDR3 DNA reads TGTGCCAGCAGCCAAGATCGGGGGGGCCAAGAGACCCAGTACTTC.

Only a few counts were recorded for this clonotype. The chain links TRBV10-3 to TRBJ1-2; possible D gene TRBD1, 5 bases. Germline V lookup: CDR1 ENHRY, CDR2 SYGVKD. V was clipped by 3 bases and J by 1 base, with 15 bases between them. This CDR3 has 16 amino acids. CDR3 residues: CAISDGAGRINYGYTF. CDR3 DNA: TGTGCCATCAGTGACGGGGCAGGGCGAATTAACTATGGCTACACCTTC.

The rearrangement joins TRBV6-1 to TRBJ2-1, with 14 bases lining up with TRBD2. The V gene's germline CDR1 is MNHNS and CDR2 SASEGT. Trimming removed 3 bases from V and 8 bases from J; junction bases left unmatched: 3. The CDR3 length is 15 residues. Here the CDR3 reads CASSEGTSGSDEQFF. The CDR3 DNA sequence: TGTGCCAGCAGTGAGGGGACTAGCGGGAGCGATGAGCAGTTCTTC.

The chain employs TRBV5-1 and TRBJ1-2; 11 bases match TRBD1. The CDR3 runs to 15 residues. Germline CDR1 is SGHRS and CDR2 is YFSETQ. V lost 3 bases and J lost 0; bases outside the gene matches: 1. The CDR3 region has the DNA TGCGCCAGCAGCTGGGACAGGGGGGCTAACTATGGCTACACCTTC. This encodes CASSWDRGANYGYTF. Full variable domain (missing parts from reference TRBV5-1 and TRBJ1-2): KAGVTQTPRYLIKTRGQQVTLSCSPISGHRSVSWYQQTPGQGLQFLFEYFSETQRNKGNFPGRFSGRQFSNSRSEMNVSTLELGDSALYLCASSWDRGANYGYTFGSGTRLTVV.

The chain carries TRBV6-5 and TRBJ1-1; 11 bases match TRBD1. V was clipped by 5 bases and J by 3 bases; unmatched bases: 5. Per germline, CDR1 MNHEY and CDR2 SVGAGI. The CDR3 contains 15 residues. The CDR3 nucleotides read TGTGCCAGCAGTCCGGGACAGGGGGTAGACACTGAAGCTTTCTTT. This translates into CASSPGQGVDTEAFF.

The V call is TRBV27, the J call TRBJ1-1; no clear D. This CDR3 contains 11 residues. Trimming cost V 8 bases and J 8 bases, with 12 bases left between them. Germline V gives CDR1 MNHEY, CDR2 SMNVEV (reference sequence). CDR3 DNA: TGTGCCAGCTACAGAAACGACGAAGCTTTCTTT. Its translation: CASYRNDEAFF.

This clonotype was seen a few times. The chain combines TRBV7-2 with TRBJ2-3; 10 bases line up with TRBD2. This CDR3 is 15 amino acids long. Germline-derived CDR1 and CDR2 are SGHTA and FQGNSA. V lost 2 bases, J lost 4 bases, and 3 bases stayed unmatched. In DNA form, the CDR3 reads TGTGCCAGCAGCTTAACAGGACTAGCGGCAGATACGCAGTATTTT. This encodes CASSLTGLAADTQYF.

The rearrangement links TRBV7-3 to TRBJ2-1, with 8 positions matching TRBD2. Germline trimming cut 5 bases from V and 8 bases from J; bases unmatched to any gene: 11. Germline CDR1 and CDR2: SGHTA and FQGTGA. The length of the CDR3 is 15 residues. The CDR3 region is CASSPSIPGGDEQFF. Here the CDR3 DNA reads TGTGCCAGCAGCCCCTCGATACCGGGGGGGGATGAGCAGTTCTTC.

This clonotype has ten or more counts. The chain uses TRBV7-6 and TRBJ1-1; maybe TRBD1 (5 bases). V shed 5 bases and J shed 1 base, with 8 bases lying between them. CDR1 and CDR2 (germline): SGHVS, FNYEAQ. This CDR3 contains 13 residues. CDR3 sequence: CASSAGGNTEAFF. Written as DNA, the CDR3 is TGTGCCAGCAGCGCGGGGGGGAACACTGAAGCTTTCTTT.

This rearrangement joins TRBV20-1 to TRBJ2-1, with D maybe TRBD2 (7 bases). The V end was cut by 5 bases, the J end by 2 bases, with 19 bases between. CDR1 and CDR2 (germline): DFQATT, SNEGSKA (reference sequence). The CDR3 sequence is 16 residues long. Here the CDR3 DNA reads TGCAGTGCTGGGGGTGGGGGGGCAGATACCTACAATGAGCAGTTCTTC. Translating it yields CSAGGGGADTYNEQFF.

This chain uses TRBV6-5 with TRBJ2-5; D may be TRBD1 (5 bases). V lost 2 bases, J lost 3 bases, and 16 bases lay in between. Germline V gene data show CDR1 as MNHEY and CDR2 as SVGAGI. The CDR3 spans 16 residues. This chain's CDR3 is CASSYRTSVREETQYF. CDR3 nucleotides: TGTGCCAGCAGTTACCGGACCTCGGTCAGGGAAGAGACCCAGTACTTC.

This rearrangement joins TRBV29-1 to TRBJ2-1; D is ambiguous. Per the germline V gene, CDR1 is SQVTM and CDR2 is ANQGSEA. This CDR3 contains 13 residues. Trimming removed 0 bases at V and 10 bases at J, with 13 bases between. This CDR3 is CSVEDWVADEQFF. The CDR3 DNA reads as TGCAGCGTTGAAGATTGGGTGGCCGACGAGCAGTTCTTC.

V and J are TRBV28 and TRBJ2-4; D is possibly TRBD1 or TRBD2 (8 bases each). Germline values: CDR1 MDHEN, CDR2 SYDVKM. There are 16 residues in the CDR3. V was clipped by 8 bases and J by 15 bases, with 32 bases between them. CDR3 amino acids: CASGDGQGLDYYERYF. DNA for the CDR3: TGTGCCAGCGGGGATGGACAGGGACTAGATTACTACGAGCGGTACTTC.

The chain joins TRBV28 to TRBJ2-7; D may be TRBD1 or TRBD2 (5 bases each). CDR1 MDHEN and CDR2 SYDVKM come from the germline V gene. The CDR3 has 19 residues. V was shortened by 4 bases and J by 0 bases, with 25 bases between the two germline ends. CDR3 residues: CASSSIGTWTLSDSYEQYF. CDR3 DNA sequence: TGTGCCAGCAGTTCCATTGGGACGTGGACATTATCGGACTCCTACGAGCAGTACTTC.

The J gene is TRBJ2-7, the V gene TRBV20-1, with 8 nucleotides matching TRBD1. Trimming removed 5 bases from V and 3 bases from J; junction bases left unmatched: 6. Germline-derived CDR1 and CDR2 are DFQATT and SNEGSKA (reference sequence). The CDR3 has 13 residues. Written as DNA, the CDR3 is TGCAGTGCTTTCCGTGACAGGGGCTACGAGCAGTACTTC. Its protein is CSAFRDRGYEQYF.

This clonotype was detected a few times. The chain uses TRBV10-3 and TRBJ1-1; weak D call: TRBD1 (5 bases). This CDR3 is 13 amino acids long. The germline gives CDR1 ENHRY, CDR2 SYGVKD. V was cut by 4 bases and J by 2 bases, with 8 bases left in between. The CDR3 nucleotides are TGTGCCATCAGTGCTCAGGGTAACACTGAAGCTTTCTTT. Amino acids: CAISAQGNTEAFF.

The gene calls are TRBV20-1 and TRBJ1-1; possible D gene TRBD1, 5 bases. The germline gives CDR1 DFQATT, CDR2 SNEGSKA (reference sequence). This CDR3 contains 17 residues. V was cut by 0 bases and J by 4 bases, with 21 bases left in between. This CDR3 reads CSARDRKGAIVSTEAFF. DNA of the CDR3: TGCAGTGCTAGAGATCGGAAAGGGGCGATAGTAAGCACTGAAGCTTTCTTT.

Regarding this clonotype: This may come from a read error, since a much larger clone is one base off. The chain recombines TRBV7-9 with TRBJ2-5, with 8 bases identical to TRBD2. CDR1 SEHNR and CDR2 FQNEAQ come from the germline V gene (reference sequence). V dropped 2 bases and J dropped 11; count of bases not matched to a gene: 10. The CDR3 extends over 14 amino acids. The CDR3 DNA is TGTGCCAGCAGCTTAACTAGCGGCGACAATGAGCAGTACTTC. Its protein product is CASSLTSGDNEQYF.

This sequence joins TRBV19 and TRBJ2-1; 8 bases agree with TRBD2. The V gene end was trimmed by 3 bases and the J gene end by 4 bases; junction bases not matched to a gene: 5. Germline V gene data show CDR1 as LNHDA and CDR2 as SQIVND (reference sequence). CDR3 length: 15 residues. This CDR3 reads CASSMNSGIYNEQFF. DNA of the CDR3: TGTGCCAGTAGTATGAATAGCGGGATTTACAATGAGCAGTTCTTC.